This TCR beta chain appears in the sequencing data of a study of shared clonotypes between healthy human individuals. This was a deep-level run. Splitting of each subset's genomic DNA was done evenly across several immunoSEQ plates. Some clones are missing from TCRdb's copy, which holds only in-frame ones; the method was immunoSEQ multiplex PCR. The sample lists 600,000 to 750,000 clones, roughly 88% occurring once. To note about this clone: What it binds is unknown.

With CCR7-negative CD45RA+ TemRA cells, CD45RO+ cells were combined in CD8 memory. From germline, CDR1 is SNHLY and CDR2 FYNNEI. Trimming cost V 3 bases and J 2 bases, with 8 bases left between them. CDR3 length: 13 residues. Whole-study findings and limits: The small donor group covered limited genetic and exposure diversity.

The TCR sequence derives from a man younger than 35 in good health. Some clones in this sample may be carry-over from other donors' samples. This rearrangement joins TRBV2 to TRBJ2-7; tentatively, D is TRBD1 (6 bases). Sequencing used memory CD8+ T cells from PBMCs. Specified subset: CD45RO+ cells pooled with CCR7-negative TemRA cells. The CDR3: CASSDRGPYEQYF. Here the CDR3 DNA reads TGTGCCAGCAGTGACAGGGGTCCCTACGAGCAGTACTTC.